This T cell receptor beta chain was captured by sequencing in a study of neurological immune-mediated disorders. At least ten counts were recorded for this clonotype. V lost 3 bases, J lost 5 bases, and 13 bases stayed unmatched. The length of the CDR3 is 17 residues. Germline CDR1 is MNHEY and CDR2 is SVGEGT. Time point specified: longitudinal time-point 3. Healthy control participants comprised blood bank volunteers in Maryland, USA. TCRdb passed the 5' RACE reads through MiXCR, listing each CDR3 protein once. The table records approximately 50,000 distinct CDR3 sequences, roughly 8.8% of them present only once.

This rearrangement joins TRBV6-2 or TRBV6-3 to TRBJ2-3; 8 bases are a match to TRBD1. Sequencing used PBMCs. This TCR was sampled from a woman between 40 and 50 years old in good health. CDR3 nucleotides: TGTGCCAGCAGTTATTTCCCCTTGGACAGGGCCGTAGATACGCAGTATTTT. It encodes CASSYFPLDRAVDTQYF.